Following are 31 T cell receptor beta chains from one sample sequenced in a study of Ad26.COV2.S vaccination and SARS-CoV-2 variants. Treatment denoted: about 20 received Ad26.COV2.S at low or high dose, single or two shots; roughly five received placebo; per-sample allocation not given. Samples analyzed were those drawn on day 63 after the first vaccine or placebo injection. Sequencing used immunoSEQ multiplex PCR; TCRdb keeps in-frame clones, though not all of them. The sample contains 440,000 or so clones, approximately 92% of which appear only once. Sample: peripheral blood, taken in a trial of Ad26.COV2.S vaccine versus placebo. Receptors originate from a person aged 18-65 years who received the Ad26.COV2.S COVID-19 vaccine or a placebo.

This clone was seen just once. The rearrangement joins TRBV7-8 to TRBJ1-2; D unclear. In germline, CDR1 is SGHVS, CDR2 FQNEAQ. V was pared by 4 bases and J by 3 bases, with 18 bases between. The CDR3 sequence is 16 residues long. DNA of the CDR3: TGTGCCAGCAGCTCTCTGGACGGTCTGCTTTACTATGGCTACACCTTC. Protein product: CASSSLDGLLYYGYTF.

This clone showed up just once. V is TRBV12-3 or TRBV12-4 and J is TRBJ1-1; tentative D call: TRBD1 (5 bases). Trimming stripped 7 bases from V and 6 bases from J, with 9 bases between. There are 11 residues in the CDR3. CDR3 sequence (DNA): TGTGCCAGCACTGTGGGGGCTGAAGCTTTCTTT. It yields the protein CASTVGAEAFF.

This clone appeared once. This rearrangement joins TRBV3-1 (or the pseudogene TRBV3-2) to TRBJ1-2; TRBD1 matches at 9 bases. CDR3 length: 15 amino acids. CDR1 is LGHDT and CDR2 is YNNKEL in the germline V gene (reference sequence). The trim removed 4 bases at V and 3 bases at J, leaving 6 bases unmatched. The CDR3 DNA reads TGTGCCAGCAGCCGAAACAGGGGGCAAGACTATGGCTACACCTTC. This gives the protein CASSRNRGQDYGYTF.

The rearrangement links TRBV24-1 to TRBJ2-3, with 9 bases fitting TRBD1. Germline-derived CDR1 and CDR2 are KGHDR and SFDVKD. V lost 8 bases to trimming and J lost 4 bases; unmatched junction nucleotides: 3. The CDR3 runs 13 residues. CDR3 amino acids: CATNRGRADTQYF. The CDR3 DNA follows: TGTGCCACCAACAGGGGGCGAGCAGATACGCAGTATTTT.

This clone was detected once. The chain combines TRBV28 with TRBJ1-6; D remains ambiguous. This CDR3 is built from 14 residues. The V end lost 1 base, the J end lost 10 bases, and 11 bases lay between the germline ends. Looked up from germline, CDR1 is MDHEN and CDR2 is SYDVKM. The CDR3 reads CASSLSREMSPLHF. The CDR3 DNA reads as TGTGCCAGCAGTTTATCTAGGGAAATGTCACCCCTCCACTTT. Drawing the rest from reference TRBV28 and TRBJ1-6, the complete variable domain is DVKVTQSSRYLVKRTGEKVFLECVQDMDHENMFWYRQDPGLGLRLIYFSYDVKMKEKGDIPEGYSVSREKKERFSLILESASTNQTSMYLCASSLSREMSPLHFGNGTRLTVT.

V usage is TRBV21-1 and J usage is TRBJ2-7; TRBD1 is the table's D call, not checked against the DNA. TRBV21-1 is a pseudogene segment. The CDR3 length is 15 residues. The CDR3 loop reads CASSKDRTGAYEQYF. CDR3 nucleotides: TGTGCCAGCAGCAAAGACCGCACAGGAGCCTACGAGCAGTACTTC.

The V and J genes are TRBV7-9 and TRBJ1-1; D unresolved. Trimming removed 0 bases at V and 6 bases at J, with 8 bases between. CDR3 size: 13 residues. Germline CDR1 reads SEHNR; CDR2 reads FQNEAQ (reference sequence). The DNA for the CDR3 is TGTGCCAGCAGCTTAGCGGGCAGACCTGAAGCTTTCTTT. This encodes CASSLAGRPEAFF.

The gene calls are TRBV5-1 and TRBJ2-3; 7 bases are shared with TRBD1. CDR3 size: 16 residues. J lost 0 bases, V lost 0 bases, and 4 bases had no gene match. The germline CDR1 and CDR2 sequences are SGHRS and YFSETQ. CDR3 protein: CASSLAGTASTDTQYF. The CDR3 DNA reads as TGCGCCAGCAGCTTGGCCGGGACAGCTAGCACAGATACGCAGTATTTT.

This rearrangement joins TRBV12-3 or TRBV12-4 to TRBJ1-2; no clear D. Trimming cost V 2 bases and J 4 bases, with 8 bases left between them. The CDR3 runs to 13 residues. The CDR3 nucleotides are TGTGCCAGCAGTTTATCCGTAGTCTATGGCTACACCTTC. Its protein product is CASSLSVVYGYTF.

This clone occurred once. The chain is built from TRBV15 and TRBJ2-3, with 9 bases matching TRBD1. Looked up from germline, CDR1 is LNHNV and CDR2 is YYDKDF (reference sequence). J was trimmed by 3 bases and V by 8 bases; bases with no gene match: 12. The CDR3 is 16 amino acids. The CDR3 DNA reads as TGTGCCACCTCTCGGGACAGGGACATCTTAACAGATACGCAGTATTTT. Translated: CATSRDRDILTDTQYF.

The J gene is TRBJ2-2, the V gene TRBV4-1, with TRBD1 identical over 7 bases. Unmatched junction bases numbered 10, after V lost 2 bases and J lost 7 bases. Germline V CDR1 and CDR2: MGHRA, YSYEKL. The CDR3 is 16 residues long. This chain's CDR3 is CASSQLGQVVGGELFF. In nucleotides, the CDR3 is TGCGCCAGCAGCCAACTAGGACAGGTCGTAGGCGGGGAGCTGTTTTTT.

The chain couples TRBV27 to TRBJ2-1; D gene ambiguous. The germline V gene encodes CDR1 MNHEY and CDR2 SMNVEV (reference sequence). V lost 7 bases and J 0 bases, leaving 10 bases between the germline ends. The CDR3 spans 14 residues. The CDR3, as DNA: TGTGCCAGCAAATTAGAGGCCTCCTACAATGAGCAGTTCTTC. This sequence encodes CASKLEASYNEQFF.

CDR3 loop: CASSYSQPQGTEAFF. The DNA of the CDR3 is TGTGCCAGCAGTTACTCGCAGCCTCAAGGGACTGAAGCTTTCTTT. The V call is TRBV6-6, the J call TRBJ1-1; D call uncertain. Germline CDR1 and CDR2: MNHNY and SVGAGI (reference sequence). The CDR3 contains 15 residues. The germline V and J ends were trimmed by 0 bases and 5 bases, with 13 bases remaining between them.

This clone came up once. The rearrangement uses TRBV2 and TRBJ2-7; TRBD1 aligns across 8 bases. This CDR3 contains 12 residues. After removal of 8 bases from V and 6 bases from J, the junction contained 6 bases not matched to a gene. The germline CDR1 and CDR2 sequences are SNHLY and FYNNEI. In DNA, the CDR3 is TGTGCCAGCCGGACAGGGCCCCTCGAGCAGTACTTC. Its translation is CASRTGPLEQYF. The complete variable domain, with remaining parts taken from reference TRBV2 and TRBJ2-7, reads EPEVTQTPSHQVTQMGQEVILRCVPISNHLYFYWYRQILGQKVEFLVSFYNNEISEKSEIFDDQFSVERPDGSNFTLKIRSTKLEDSAMYFCASRTGPLEQYFGPGTRLTVT.

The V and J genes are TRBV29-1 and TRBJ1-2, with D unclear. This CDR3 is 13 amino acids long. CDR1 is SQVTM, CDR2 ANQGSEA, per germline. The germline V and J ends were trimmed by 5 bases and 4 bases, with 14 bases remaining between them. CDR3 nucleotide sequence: TGCAGCGTTTTCGTCCGATACAGCTATGGCTACACCTTC. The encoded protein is CSVFVRYSYGYTF.

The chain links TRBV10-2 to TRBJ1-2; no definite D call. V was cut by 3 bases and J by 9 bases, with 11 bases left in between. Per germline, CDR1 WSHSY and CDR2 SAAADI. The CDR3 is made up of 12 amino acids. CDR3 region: CASSDVPLSYTF. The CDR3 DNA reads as TGCGCCAGCAGTGACGTACCCTTGAGCTACACCTTC.

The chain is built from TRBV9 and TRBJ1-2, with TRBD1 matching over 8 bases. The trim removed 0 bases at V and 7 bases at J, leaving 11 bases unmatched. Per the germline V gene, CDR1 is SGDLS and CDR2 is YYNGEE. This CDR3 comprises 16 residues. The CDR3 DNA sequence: TGTGCCAGCAGCGTAGCGGGTACAGGGGGAGCGTTTGGCTACACCTTC. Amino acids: CASSVAGTGGAFGYTF.

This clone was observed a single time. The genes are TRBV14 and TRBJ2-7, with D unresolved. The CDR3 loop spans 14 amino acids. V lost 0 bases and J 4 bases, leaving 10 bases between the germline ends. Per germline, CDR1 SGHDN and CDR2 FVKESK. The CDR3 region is CASSQEDGYYEQYF. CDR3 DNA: TGTGCCAGCAGCCAAGAAGACGGATATTACGAGCAGTACTTC.

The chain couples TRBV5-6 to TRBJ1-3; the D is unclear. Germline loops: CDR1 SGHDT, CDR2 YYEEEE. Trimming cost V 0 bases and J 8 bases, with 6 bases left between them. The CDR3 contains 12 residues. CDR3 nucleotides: TGTGCCAGCAGCTTGGGTCGGGACACCATATATTTT. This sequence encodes CASSLGRDTIYF.

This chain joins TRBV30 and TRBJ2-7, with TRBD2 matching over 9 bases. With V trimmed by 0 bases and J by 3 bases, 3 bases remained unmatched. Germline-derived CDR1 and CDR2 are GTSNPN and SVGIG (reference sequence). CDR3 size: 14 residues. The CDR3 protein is CAWSVASGDYEQYF. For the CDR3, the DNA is TGTGCCTGGAGTGTGGCTAGCGGGGACTACGAGCAGTACTTC.

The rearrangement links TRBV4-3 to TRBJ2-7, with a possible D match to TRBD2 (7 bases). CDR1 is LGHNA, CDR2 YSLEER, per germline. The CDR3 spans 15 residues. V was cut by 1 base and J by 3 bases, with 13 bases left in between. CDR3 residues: CASSQAGGAVYEQYF. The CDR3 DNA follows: TGCGCCAGCAGCCAAGCGGGGGGCGCAGTCTACGAGCAGTACTTC.

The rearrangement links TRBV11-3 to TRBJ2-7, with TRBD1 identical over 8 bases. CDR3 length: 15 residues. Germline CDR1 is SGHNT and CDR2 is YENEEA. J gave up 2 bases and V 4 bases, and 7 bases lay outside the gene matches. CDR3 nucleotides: TGTGCCAGCAGCTCCGGGACAGGAGTACCCTACGAGCAGTACTTC. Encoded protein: CASSSGTGVPYEQYF.

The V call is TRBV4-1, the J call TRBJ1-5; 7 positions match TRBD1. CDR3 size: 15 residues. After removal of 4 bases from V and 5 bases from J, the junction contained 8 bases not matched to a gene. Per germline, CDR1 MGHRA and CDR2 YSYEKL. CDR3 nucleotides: TGCGCCAGCAGCCTCGATCCCAGGGGGGATCAGCCCCAGCATTTT. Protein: CASSLDPRGDQPQHF.

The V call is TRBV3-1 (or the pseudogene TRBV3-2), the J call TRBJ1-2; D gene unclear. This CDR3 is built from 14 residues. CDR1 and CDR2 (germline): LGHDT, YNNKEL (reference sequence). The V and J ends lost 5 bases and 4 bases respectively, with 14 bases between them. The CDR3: CASSEGGPGYGYTF. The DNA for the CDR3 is TGTGCCAGCAGCGAGGGAGGACCGGGCTATGGCTACACCTTC.

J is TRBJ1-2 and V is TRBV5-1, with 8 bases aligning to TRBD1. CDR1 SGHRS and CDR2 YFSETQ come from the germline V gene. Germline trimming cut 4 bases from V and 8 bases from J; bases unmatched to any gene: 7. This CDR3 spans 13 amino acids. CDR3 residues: CASSPQGAEGYTF. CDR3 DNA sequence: TGCGCCAGCAGCCCGCAGGGGGCGGAAGGCTACACCTTC.

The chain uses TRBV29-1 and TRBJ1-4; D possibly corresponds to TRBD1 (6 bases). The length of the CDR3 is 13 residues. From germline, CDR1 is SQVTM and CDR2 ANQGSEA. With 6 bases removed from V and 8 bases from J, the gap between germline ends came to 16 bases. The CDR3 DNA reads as TGCAGCGTGGCGGGGCGTCAGGGGGAAAAACTGTTTTTT. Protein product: CSVAGRQGEKLFF.

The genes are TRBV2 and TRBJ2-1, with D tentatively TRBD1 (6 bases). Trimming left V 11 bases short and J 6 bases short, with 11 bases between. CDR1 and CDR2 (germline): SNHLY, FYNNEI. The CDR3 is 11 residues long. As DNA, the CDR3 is TGTGCCGGACAACAGGGCAATGAGCAGTTCTTC. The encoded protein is CAGQQGNEQFF. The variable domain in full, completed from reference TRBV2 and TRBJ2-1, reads EPEVTQTPSHQVTQMGQEVILRCVPISNHLYFYWYRQILGQKVEFLVSFYNNEISEKSEIFDDQFSVERPDGSNFTLKIRSTKLEDSAMYFCAGQQGNEQFFGPGTRLTVL.

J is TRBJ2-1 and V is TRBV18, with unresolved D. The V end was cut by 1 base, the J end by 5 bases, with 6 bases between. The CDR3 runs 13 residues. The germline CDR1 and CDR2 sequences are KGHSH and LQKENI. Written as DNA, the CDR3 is TGTGCCAGCTCACCACGGGCAGACAATGAGCAGTTCTTC. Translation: CASSPRADNEQFF.

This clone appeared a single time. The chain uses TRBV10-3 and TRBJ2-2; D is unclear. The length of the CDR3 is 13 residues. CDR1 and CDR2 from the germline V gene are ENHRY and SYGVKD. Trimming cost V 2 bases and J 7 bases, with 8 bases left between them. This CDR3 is CAISEVLGGELFF. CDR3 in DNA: TGTGCCATCAGTGAGGTCCTAGGCGGGGAGCTGTTTTTT.

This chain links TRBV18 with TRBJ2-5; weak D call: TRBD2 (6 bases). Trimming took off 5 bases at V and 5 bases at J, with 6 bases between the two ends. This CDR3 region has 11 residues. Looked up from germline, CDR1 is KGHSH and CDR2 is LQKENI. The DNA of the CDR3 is TGTGCCAGCTCAGCGGGGGAGACCCAGTACTTC. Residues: CASSAGETQYF.

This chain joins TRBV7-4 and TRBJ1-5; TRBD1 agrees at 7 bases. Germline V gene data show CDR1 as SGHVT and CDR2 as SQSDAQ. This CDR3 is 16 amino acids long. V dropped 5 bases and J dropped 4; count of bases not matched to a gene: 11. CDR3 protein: CASSRSPDRENQPQHF. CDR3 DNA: TGTGCCAGCAGCCGCTCCCCCGACAGGGAGAATCAGCCCCAGCATTTT.